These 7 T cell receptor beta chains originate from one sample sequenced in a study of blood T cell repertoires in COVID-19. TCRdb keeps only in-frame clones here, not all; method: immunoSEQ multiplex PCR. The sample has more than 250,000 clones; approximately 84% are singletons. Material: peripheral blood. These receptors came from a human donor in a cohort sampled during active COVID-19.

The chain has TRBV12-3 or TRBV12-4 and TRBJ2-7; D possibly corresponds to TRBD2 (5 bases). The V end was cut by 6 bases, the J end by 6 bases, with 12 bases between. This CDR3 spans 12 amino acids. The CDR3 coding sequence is TGTGCCAGCAGCGTCGCACGGGGCGAGCAGTACTTC. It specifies CASSVARGEQYF.

The CDR3 protein is CASSPRTVFYLYGYTF. In nucleotides, the CDR3 is TGTGCCAGCAGCCCGAGGACAGTTTTTTATCTGTATGGCTACACCTTC. This chain uses TRBV3-1 (or the pseudogene TRBV3-2) with TRBJ1-2; TRBD1 is a possible D gene (6 bases). Between the trimmed V and J ends, which lost 4 bases and 5 bases, there was a span of 20 bases. CDR3 length: 16 residues. CDR1 LGHDT and CDR2 YNNKEL come from the germline V gene (reference sequence).

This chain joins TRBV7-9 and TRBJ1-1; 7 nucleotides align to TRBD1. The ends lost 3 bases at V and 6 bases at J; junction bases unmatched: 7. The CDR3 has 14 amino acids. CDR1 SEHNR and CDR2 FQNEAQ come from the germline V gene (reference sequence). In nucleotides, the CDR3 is TGTGCCAGCAGCTTGGGCGACAGGGCGGCTGAAGCTTTCTTT. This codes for CASSLGDRAAEAFF.

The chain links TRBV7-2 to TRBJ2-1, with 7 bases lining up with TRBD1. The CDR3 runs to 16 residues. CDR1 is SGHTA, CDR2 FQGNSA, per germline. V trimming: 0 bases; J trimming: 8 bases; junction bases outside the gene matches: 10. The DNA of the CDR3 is TGTGCCAGCAGCTTAGCGGGACAGACGGGTCGGGATGAGCAGTTCTTC. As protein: CASSLAGQTGRDEQFF.

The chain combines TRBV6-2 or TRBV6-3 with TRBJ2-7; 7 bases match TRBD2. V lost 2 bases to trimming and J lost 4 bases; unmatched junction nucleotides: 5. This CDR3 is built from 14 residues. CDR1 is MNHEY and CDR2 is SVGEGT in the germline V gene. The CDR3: CASSYGGVQYEQYF. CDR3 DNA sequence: TGTGCCAGCAGTTACGGGGGGGTTCAGTACGAGCAGTACTTC.

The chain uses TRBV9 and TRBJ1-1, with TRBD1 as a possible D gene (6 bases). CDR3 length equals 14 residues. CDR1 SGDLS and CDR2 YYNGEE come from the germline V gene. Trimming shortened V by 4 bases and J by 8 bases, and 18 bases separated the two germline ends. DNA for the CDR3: TGTGCCAGCAGCCCCAACCCGGACAGACAAGAAGCTTTCTTT. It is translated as CASSPNPDRQEAFF.

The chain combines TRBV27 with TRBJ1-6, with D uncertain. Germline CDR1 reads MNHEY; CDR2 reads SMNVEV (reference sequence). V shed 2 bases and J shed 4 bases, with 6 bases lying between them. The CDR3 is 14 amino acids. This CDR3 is CASSLEGYNSPLHF. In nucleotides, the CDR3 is TGTGCCAGCAGTTTAGAGGGTTATAATTCACCCCTCCACTTT.